This TCR beta chain derives from a study of T-cell reconstitution after alpha-beta-depleted transplantation in children. The library targeted TCRbeta and was prepared with unique molecular identifiers. TCRdb re-derived calls from the PCR reads in MiXCR, one entry per CDR3 protein. This sample yields about 580,000 distinct CDR3 sequences, of which more than 20% are seen a single time; 13% to 15% belongs to the top ten. Germline trimming cut 8 bases from V and 5 bases from J; bases unmatched to any gene: 9. This CDR3 has 13 residues. Looked up from germline, CDR1 is MDHEN and CDR2 is SYDVKM. Points from the study as a whole: Several hundred expanded graft clones reportedly supplied alpha-beta T cells about two months after transplant. Elevated TCRbeta diversity at day 60 was traced, in some patients, to surviving recipient T cells and thymic progenitors.

This clonotype has just a few counts. Antigen: not known. The sequence was obtained from a boy under two years old who had a stem cell transplant for acute myeloid leukemia, so the T cells may come from the graft donor. The chain employs TRBV28 and TRBJ2-7; 7 nucleotides line up with TRBD1. The material was PBMCs, mostly from graft donor cells, obtained 360 days after TCRalphabeta/CD19-depleted stem cell transplant. CDR3 sequence (DNA): TGTGCCAGCCGAAACAGGGGAACGGACGAGCAGTACTTC. Translated: CASRNRGTDEQYF. Filled out from reference TRBV28 and TRBJ2-7, the complete variable domain reads DVKVTQSSRYLVKRTGEKVFLECVQDMDHENMFWYRQDPGLGLRLIYFSYDVKMKEKGDIPEGYSVSREKKERFSLILESASTNQTSMYLCASRNRGTDEQYFGPGTRLTVT.